This T cell receptor (beta chain) was identified during a study of T cell responses to AZD1222 COVID-19 vaccine. Trimming cost V 8 bases and J 9 bases; bases outside gene matches: 16. CDR3 size: 15 residues. The germline CDR1 and CDR2 sequences are SGHTA and FQGTGA. Sequenced by immunoSEQ multiplex PCR; TCRdb stores in-frame clones only, minus some. Found here are some 90,000 clones, approximately 90% of them singletons; the top ten hold roughly 15%. Material: peripheral blood, obtained on day 0 of AZD1222 vaccination. The sequence derives from an adult in good health. The V and J genes are TRBV7-3 and TRBJ2-5, with 9 bases aligning to TRBD1. The chain's CDR3 is CASGPGTGMWGAQYF. CDR3 DNA sequence: TGTGCCAGCGGCCCCGGGACAGGGATGTGGGGGGCCCAGTACTTC.